One and the same sample provided the 4 T cell receptor beta chains below, sequenced in a study of regulatory T cells in long-lasting Graves disease. The time point was: persistent/refractory GD, antithyroid drugs over 5 years with positive TRAb. The TCR library used RNA extracted from PBMCs. The TCR beta library used iRepertoire HTBI primers with Arm-PCR amplification of CDR3. TCRdb processed the multiplex PCR reads anew with MiXCR; each CDR3 protein has one entry. Among a few hundred thousand distinct CDR3 sequences, approximately 25% were seen once, and the ten largest hold around 30%. Source: peripheral blood mononuclear cells (PBMCs), taken when the disease was refractory, from a patient treated with antithyroid drugs. These receptors all stem from a woman aged 40 to 50 with Graves disease.

The table lists this clonotype with many counts. The J gene is TRBJ2-2, the V gene TRBV28, with unresolved D. The CDR3 covers 12 residues. Deletions cut 5 bases from V and 5 bases from J, with 6 bases between. The germline CDR1 and CDR2 sequences are MDHEN and SYDVKM. The CDR3 DNA sequence: TGTGCCAGCAGTGGGGAAACCGGGGAGCTGTTTTTT. Translation gives CASSGETGELFF. The full variable domain, its missing parts supplied by reference TRBV28 and TRBJ2-2, is DVKVTQSSRYLVKRTGEKVFLECVQDMDHENMFWYRQDPGLGLRLIYFSYDVKMKEKGDIPEGYSVSREKKERFSLILESASTNQTSMYLCASSGETGELFFGEGSRLTVL.

In this sample, this clonotype turned up many times. The chain has TRBV6-2 or TRBV6-3 and TRBJ1-5; 8 bases map to TRBD1. The J segment lost 1 base and the V segment lost 0 bases, leaving 2 bases of the junction unmatched. This CDR3 has 16 amino acids. Germline V gene data show CDR1 as MNHEY and CDR2 as SVGEGT. The CDR3 DNA sequence: TGTGCCAGCAGTTACTCGACAGGGGTGAGCAATCAGCCCCAGCATTTT. This sequence encodes CASSYSTGVSNQPQHF.

The CDR3 DNA is TGCAGTGCTCCTGCACAATTAACGACTGAAGCTTTCTTT. Its protein is CSAPAQLTTEAFF. The V gene is TRBV20-1, the J gene TRBJ1-1; D uncertain. The CDR3 spans 13 residues. Per germline, CDR1 DFQATT and CDR2 SNEGSKA (reference sequence). The V end lost 5 bases, the J end lost 5 bases, and 15 bases lay between the germline ends.

This clonotype was counted at least ten times. V usage is TRBV20-1 and J usage is TRBJ1-2, with TRBD1 identical over 7 bases. With V trimmed by 1 base and J by 4 bases, 3 bases remained unmatched. The CDR3 has 13 amino acids. Germline lookup yields CDR1 DFQATT and CDR2 SNEGSKA (reference sequence). The CDR3 region has the DNA TGCAGTGCTAGAGCTGGGACAGCCTATGGCTACACCTTC. Its protein is CSARAGTAYGYTF.